The 20 T cell receptor beta chains below all came from one sample that was sequenced in a study of identical twins. TCRdb redid the calling of the 5' RACE reads with MiXCR, one entry per CDR3 protein. This table has roughly 18,000 distinct CDR3 sequences, roughly 69% appearing once. The sequenced sample consisted of memory (CD45RO+) T cells sorted from blood. The receptor source for this set is a woman aged 18-29 years in good health. This table probably holds off-target reads from a library built for another chain.

This clonotype appeared a few times. The chain recombines TRBV7-2 with TRBJ2-1, with 12 bases matching TRBD2. V gave up 3 bases and J gave up 8 bases; unmatched junction bases: 8. The CDR3 runs 16 residues. Germline values: CDR1 SGHTA, CDR2 FQGNSA. The CDR3 DNA sequence: TGTGCCAGCAGCTTCTTCTCTAGCGGGAGGGGTGATGAGCAGTTCTTC. It specifies CASSFFSSGRGDEQFF.

The chain has TRBV10-3 and TRBJ1-6; no definite D call. The V end was cut by 8 bases, the J end by 7 bases, with 12 bases between. Per germline, CDR1 ENHRY and CDR2 SYGVKD. This CDR3 is built from 13 residues. The CDR3 nucleotides are TGTGCCATCCCGGTTTCTCTGAATTCACCCCTCCACTTT. Encoded protein: CAIPVSLNSPLHF.

V usage is TRBV6-5 and J usage is TRBJ2-2; TRBD2 matches 7 bases. The CDR3 is 17 residues long. The V and J ends lost 0 bases and 5 bases, in that order; junction bases with no gene match: 9. Germline CDR1 is MNHEY and CDR2 is SVGAGI. The CDR3 DNA follows: TGTGCCAGCAGTTACTCGGGGCTAGCGGAGGGAACCGGGGAGCTGTTTTTT. It specifies CASSYSGLAEGTGELFF.

This clonotype has just a few counts. J is TRBJ2-5 and V is TRBV29-1; unclear D gene. V was pared by 3 bases and J by 1 base, with 6 bases between. Germline V gene data show CDR1 as SQVTM and CDR2 as ANQGSEA. CDR3 size: 12 residues. The CDR3 loop is CSVDQIQETQYF. In DNA form, the CDR3 reads TGCAGCGTTGACCAGATCCAAGAGACCCAGTACTTC.

The chain recombines TRBV2 with TRBJ2-3, with D perhaps given as TRBD1 or TRBD2 (5 bases each). This CDR3 contains 19 residues. Trimming stripped 4 bases from V and 6 bases from J, with 29 bases between. Germline CDR1 SNHLY, CDR2 FYNNEI. The CDR3 loop is CASSGGGWARARAKDTQYF. The CDR3 DNA sequence: TGTGCCAGCAGTGGTGGAGGATGGGCGAGAGCCAGGGCTAAGGATACGCAGTATTTT.

This rearrangement joins TRBV11-2 to TRBJ2-7, with D perhaps matching TRBD1 or TRBD2 (5 bases each). CDR3 length: 15 amino acids. The germline V gene encodes CDR1 SGHAT and CDR2 FQNNGV. Trimming left V 2 bases short and J 3 bases short, with 14 bases between. For the CDR3, the DNA is TGTGCCAGCAGCTTATATCCCGGGGCCCTCTACGAGCAGTACTTC. The encoded protein is CASSLYPGALYEQYF. Full variable domain (rest looked up from reference TRBV11-2 and TRBJ2-7): EAGVAQSPRYKIIEKRQSVAFWCNPISGHATLYWYQQILGQGPKLLIQFQNNGVVDDSQLPKDRFSAERLKGVDSTLKIQPAKLEDSAVYLCASSLYPGALYEQYFGPGTRLTVT.

The chain couples TRBV4-2 to TRBJ2-3, with D possibly TRBD1 on 5 matching bases. Trimming took 0 bases from V and 6 from J, leaving 10 bases between them. Germline CDR1 reads LGHNA; CDR2 reads YNFKEQ. The CDR3 length is 14 residues. The DNA for the CDR3 is TGTGCCAGCAGCCAAGACCTAGGGGTGGATACGCAGTATTTT. Residues: CASSQDLGVDTQYF.

The chain combines TRBV23-1 with TRBJ2-7, with D tentatively TRBD2 (6 bases). TRBV23-1 is reported as an ORF; its role is uncertain. With 7 bases removed from V and 0 bases from J, the gap between germline ends came to 19 bases. CDR3 length equals 16 residues. The CDR3 nucleotides read TGCGCCAGCATTTCCGTGGACTACCTTCCCTCCTACGAGCAGTACTTC. Its protein product is CASISVDYLPSYEQYF.

This clonotype was observed a single time. The chain combines TRBV5-1 with TRBJ2-3; D not resolved. V lost 1 base, J lost 2 bases, and 14 bases lay in between. Germline CDR1 and CDR2: SGHRS and YFSETQ. This CDR3 has 16 residues. CDR3 sequence (DNA): TGCGCCAGCAGCTTGACGGGCCGTACAGCCACAGATACGCAGTATTTT. This encodes CASSLTGRTATDTQYF. The whole variable domain, remainder taken from reference TRBV5-1 and TRBJ2-3, is KAGVTQTPRYLIKTRGQQVTLSCSPISGHRSVSWYQQTPGQGLQFLFEYFSETQRNKGNFPGRFSGRQFSNSRSEMNVSTLELGDSALYLCASSLTGRTATDTQYFGPGTRLTVL.

This CDR3 is CASRPLGAGANVLTF. CDR3 DNA: TGTGCCAGCAGGCCCCTAGGGGCCGGGGCCAACGTCCTGACTTTC. V usage is TRBV12-3 or TRBV12-4 and J usage is TRBJ2-6; a possible D gene is TRBD1 (5 bases). V was cut by 6 bases and J by 4 bases, with 13 bases left in between. This CDR3 is built from 15 residues.

The V and J genes are TRBV6-1 and TRBJ2-7; no clear D. Trimming pared 4 bases from V and 3 bases from J, leaving 13 bases between. The CDR3 has 14 residues. Germline V CDR1 and CDR2: MNHNS, SASEGT. The CDR3 sequence is CASSASFWGYEQYF. The CDR3, as DNA: TGTGCCAGCAGTGCCTCCTTCTGGGGCTACGAGCAGTACTTC.

The CDR3 DNA reads as TGTGCCAGCAGACAGGGTGTGGAGACCGGGGAGCTGTTTTTT. Its translation: CASRQGVETGELFF. This sequence joins TRBV6-1 and TRBJ2-2; D possibly corresponds to TRBD1 (6 bases). Germline-derived CDR1 and CDR2 are MNHNS and SASEGT. This CDR3 spans 14 amino acids. Trimming removed 6 bases from V and 5 bases from J, with 13 bases in between.

This clonotype has more than one count but fewer than ten. V usage is TRBV12-3 or TRBV12-4 and J usage is TRBJ1-2; TRBD1 is a possible D gene (5 bases). CDR3 length equals 15 residues. Trimming shortened V by 8 bases and J by 4 bases, and 20 bases separated the two germline ends. DNA of the CDR3: TGTGCCAGCTACTCCCTCCGTTGGGGGTCCTATGGCTACACCTTC. It codes for CASYSLRWGSYGYTF.

This clonotype was counted only a few times. The J gene is TRBJ2-3, the V gene TRBV29-1; unclear D gene. V was clipped by 7 bases and J by 2 bases, with 10 bases between them. The CDR3 is 12 residues long. CDR1 and CDR2 (germline): SQVTM, ANQGSEA. The chain's CDR3 is CSAGRLTDTQYF. CDR3 DNA sequence: TGCAGCGCCGGACGGCTCACAGATACGCAGTATTTT.

The chain combines TRBV5-6 with TRBJ2-1, with TRBD2 as a possible D gene (5 bases). CDR1 is SGHDT and CDR2 is YYEEEE in the germline V gene. CDR3 length equals 13 residues. Trimming left V 6 bases short and J 6 bases short, with 13 bases between. The chain's CDR3 is CASNLMRVNEQFF. CDR3 DNA sequence: TGTGCCAGCAACCTGATGCGGGTCAATGAGCAGTTCTTC.

The rearrangement joins TRBV29-1 to TRBJ2-2; unclear D gene. Between the trimmed V and J ends, which lost 7 bases and 3 bases, there was a span of 9 bases. The CDR3 has 12 residues. From germline, CDR1 is SQVTM and CDR2 ANQGSEA. The CDR3 is CSASTHTGELFF. In nucleotides, the CDR3 is TGCAGCGCCTCTACACACACCGGGGAGCTGTTTTTT.

This clonotype was observed a few times. The genes are TRBV7-2 and TRBJ2-3, with D possibly being TRBD1 (5 bases). V was trimmed by 2 bases and J by 3 bases, leaving 12 bases between them. The CDR3 is 15 residues long. Germline values: CDR1 SGHTA, CDR2 FQGNSA. CDR3 region: CASSLPTTVTDTQYF. In nucleotides, the CDR3 is TGTGCCAGCAGCTTACCGACGACAGTGACAGATACGCAGTATTTT.

CDR3 residues: CASSVGVQGGEQFF. CDR3 bases: TGTGCCAGCAGCGTAGGAGTTCAAGGGGGTGAGCAGTTCTTC. The rearrangement uses TRBV9 and TRBJ2-1; D perhaps matches TRBD1 (6 bases). V was trimmed by 0 bases and J by 9 bases, leaving 13 bases between them. The germline V gene has CDR1 SGDLS and CDR2 YYNGEE. This CDR3 is 14 amino acids long. The entire variable domain, with the rest obtained from reference TRBV9 and TRBJ2-1, is as follows: DSGVTQTPKHLITATGQRVTLRCSPRSGDLSVYWYQQSLDQGLQFLIQYYNGEERAKGNILERFSAQQFPDLHSELNLSSLELGDSALYFCASSVGVQGGEQFFGPGTRLTVL.

In this sample, this clonotype turned up a few times. This chain joins TRBV20-1 and TRBJ2-5; 8 nucleotides match TRBD1. CDR3 length equals 13 residues. Looked up from germline, CDR1 is DFQATT and CDR2 is SNEGSKA (reference sequence). The junction had 7 bases not matched to a gene; V was cut back by 6 bases and J by 4 bases. The CDR3: CSAKPGGGETQYF. The CDR3 coding sequence is TGCAGTGCAAAACCAGGGGGCGGAGAGACCCAGTACTTC.

The chain employs TRBV14 and TRBJ2-1; D is perhaps TRBD1 or TRBD2 (5 bases each). Per the germline V gene, CDR1 is SGHDN and CDR2 is FVKESK. The CDR3 sequence is 13 residues long. Trimming pared 1 base from V and 6 bases from J, leaving 7 bases between. CDR3 protein: CASSQGGSNEQFF. In nucleotides, the CDR3 is TGTGCCAGCAGCCAAGGGGGGAGCAATGAGCAGTTCTTC.